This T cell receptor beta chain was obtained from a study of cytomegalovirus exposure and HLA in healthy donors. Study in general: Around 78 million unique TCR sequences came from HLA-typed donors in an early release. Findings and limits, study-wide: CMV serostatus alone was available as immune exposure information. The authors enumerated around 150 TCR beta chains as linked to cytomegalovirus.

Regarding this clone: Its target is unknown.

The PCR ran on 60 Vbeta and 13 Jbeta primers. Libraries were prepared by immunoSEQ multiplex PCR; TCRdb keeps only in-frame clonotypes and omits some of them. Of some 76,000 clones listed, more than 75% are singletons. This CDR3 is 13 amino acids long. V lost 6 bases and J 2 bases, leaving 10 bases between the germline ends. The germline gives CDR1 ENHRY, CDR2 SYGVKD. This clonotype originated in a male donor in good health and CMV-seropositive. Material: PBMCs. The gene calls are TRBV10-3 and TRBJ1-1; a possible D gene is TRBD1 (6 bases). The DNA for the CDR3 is TGTGCCATCAGCCCCGGGACAAACACTGAAGCTTTCTTT. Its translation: CAISPGTNTEAFF.